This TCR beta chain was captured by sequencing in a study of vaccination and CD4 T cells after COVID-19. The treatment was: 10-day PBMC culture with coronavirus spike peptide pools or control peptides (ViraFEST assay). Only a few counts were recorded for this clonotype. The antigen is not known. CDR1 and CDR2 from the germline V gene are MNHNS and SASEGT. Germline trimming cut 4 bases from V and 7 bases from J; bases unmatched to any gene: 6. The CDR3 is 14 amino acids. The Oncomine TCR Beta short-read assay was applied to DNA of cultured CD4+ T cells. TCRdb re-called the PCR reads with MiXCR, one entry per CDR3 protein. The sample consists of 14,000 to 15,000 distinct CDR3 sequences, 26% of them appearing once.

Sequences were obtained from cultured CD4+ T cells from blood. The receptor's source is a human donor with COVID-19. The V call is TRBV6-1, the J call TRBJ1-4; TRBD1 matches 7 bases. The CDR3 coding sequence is TGTGCCAGCAGTGCAGGGGGGATGGTTGAAAAACTGTTTTTT. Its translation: CASSAGGMVEKLFF.